This TCR beta chain came from a study of T-cell memory formation after mild COVID-19 (dated by TCRdb to about 2021). Regarding the complete study: TCR sequence clusters from the two donors were found to be largely donor specific. Longitudinal TCRalpha and TCRbeta repertoire sequencing tracked T-cell clones expanding and contracting after mild COVID-19 in a couple of donors. The cohort comprised two young, previously healthy adult volunteers, one female and one male. On the study overall, not on this receptor specifically: Only a couple of mild cases were covered by the study, and larger cohorts that include severe cases with pre-infection samples were considered necessary. Some responding clones were detected in pre-infection memory, suggesting pre-existing cross-reactive memory T cells joined the SARS-CoV-2 response. Contracting CD4+ clones were located mainly in the CM and EM memory subsets, whereas CD8+ clones were found to be enriched in EMRA. Balanced CD4/CD8 phenotypes were observed for clones contracting from day 15 to 85, whereas a bias towards CD4+ was observed for a second wave of clones expanding from day 15 to 37. The second-wave clones that peaked on day 37 were not confirmed to be SARS-CoV-2 specific.

Sequencing took place on an Illumina NovaSeq 6000. TCRalpha and TCRbeta cDNA libraries were built by 5'RACE with constant-segment primers, adding sample barcodes and unique molecular identifiers. Trizol reagent was used to extract RNA from every sample. Library amplification was performed in two PCR steps, and a second sample barcode and Illumina TruSeq adapters were introduced in the second step. Sequencing of libraries was performed on an Illumina NovaSeq with 2 x 150 bp paired-end reads. The paper's processing steps were these. The reads were demultiplexed and collapsed into UMI-guided consensus sequences using migec v1.2.7. Using mixcr v2.1.11, the UMI consensuses were aligned to TRA and TRB V and J templates and assembled into clonotypes. Clonotypes were classified as expanded or contracted when called significant by both edgeR and NoisET, with noise models trained on biological replicates. edgeR calls used a false discovery rate-adjusted p below 0.01 and a log2 fold-change threshold of 1. PCA with hierarchical clustering of max-normalized trajectories of the 1000 most abundant clonotypes was used as exploratory dynamics analysis. Separately sequenced CD4+ and CD8+ repertoires were used to assign the CD4 or CD8 phenotype of responding clones. The public reads were reanalyzed by TCRdb: fastp trimming at Q25, MiXCR alignment, in-frame beta chains only. For every CDR3 protein sequence, its rows merge into one entry that carries the most common genes and DNA. These V and J calls are TCRdb output, not the study's own analysis. The sample table records about 350,000 distinct CDR3 sequences; approximately 15% of these occur just once. The ten largest clonotypes hold 20% to 25% of the sample.

Taken from cysteine to phenylalanine, the CDR3 has 16 residues. The DNA shown is the 48-base CDR3, in frame from base 1. Clipping removes 5 bases from V and 4 bases from J, with 13 as the unmatched junction base count. Based on the germline V gene, the CDR1 and CDR2 sequences are MGHDK and SYGVNS. This clonotype was counted between two and nine times. Its antigen is not yet known. It has no much larger one-base neighbor in the sample; base qualities were not kept. Ficoll-Paque density gradient centrifugation was the method used to isolate PBMCs. This clonotype was sampled from a man in his late teens or twenties who had mild COVID-19 (a few samples of this study predate the infection). The sample titles of this study are shuffled in the database, so cell type and time point are left out; the donor was told from shared clones. Recombination connected TRBV25-1 to TRBJ2-7; 8 junctional bases match TRBD1. Sample: PBMCs or a T cell subset sorted from them (not recorded which). The nucleotide sequence is given as TGTGCCAGCAGTTCCGTGACCGGACAGGGATATTACGAGCAGTACTTC. Translation gives CASSSVTGQGYYEQYF.